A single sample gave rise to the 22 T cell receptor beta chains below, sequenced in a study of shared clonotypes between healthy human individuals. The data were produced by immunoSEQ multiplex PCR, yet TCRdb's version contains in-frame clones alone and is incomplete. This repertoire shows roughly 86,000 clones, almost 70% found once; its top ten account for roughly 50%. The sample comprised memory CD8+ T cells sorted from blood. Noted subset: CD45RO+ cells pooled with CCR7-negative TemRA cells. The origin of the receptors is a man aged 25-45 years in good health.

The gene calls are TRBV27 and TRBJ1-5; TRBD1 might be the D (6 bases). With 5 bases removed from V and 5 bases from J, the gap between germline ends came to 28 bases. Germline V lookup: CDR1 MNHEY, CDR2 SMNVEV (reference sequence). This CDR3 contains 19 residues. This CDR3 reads CASSSFRRLTGDSDQPQHF. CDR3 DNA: TGTGCCAGCAGTAGTTTTCGCCGCTTGACAGGAGATTCGGATCAGCCCCAGCATTTT.

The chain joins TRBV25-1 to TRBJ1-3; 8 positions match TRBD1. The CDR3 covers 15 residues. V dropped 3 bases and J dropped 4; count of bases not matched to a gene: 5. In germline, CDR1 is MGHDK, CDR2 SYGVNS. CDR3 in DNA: TGTGCCAGCAGTGATATCGACAGGGGAGGAAACACCATATATTTT. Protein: CASSDIDRGGNTIYF.

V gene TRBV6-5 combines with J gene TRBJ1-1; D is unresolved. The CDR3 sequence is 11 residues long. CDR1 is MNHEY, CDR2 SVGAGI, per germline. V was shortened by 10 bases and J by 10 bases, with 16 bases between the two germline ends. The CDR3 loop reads CATLRGPAAFF. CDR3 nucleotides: TGTGCCACCCTGCGCGGCCCTGCAGCTTTCTTT.

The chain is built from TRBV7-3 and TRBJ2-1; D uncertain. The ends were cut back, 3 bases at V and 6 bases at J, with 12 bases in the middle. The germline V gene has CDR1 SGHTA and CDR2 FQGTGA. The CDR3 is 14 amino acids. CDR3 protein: CASSFFGPRNEQFF. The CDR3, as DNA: TGTGCCAGCAGCTTCTTTGGGCCGCGCAATGAGCAGTTCTTC.

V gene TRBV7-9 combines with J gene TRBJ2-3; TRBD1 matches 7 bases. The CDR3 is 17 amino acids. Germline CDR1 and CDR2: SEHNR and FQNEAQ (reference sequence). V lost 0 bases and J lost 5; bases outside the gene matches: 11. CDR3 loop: CASSLADGGQEEDTQYF. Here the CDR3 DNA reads TGTGCCAGCAGCTTAGCGGACGGAGGACAGGAGGAAGATACGCAGTATTTT. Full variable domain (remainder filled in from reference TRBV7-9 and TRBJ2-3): DTGVSQNPRHKITKRGQNVTFRCDPISEHNRLYWYRQTLGQGPEFLTYFQNEAQLEKSRLLSDRFSAERPKGSFSTLEIQRTEQGDSAMYLCASSLADGGQEEDTQYFGPGTRLTVL.

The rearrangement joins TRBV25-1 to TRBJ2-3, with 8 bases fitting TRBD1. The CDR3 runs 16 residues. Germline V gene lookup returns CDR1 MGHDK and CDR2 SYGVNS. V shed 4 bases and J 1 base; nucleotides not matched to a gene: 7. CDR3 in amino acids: CASSGSPGGGTDTQYF. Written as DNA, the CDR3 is TGTGCCAGCAGTGGGTCTCCAGGGGGCGGCACAGATACGCAGTATTTT.

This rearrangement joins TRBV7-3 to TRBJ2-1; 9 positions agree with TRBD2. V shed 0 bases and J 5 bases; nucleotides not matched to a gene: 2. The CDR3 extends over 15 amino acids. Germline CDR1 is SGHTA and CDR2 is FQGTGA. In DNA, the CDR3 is TGTGCCAGCAGCTTAACTAGCGGGAGAGACAATGAGCAGTTCTTC. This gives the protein CASSLTSGRDNEQFF.

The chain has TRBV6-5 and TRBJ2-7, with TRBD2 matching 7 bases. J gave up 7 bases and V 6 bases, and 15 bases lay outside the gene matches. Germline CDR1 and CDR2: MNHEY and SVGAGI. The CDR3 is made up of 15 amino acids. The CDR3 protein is CASRGRGGVGGEQYF. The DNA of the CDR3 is TGTGCCAGCAGGGGACGGGGAGGGGTAGGCGGGGAGCAGTACTTC.

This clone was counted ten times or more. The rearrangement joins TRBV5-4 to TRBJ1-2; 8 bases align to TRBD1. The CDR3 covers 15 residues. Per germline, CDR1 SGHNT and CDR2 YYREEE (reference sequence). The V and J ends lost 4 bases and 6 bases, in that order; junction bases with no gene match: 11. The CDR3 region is CASSPTRQGRNGYTF. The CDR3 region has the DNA TGTGCCAGCAGCCCGACCAGACAGGGGAGGAATGGCTACACCTTC.

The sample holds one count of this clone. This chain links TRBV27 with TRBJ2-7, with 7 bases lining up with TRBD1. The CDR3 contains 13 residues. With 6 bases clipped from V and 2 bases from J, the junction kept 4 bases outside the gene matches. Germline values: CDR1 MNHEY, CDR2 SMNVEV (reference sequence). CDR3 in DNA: TGTGCCAGCAGAACGGACAGGCCCTACGAGCAGTACTTC. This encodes CASRTDRPYEQYF.

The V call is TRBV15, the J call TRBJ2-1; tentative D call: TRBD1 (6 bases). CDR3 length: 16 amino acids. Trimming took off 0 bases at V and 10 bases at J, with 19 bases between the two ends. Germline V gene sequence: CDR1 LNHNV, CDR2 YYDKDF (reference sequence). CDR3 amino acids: CATSRDMPGALQEQFF. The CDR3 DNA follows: TGTGCCACCAGCAGAGATATGCCAGGGGCCCTCCAAGAGCAGTTCTTC.

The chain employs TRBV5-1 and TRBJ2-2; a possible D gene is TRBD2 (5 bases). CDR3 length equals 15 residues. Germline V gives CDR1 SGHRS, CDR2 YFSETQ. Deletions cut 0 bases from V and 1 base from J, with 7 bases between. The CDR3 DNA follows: TGCGCCAGCAGCTTGGCGGACTGGAACACCGGGGAGCTGTTTTTT. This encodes CASSLADWNTGELFF. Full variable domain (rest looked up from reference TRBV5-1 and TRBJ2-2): KAGVTQTPRYLIKTRGQQVTLSCSPISGHRSVSWYQQTPGQGLQFLFEYFSETQRNKGNFPGRFSGRQFSNSRSEMNVSTLELGDSALYLCASSLADWNTGELFFGEGSRLTVL.

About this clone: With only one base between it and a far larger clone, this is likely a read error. The CDR3 protein is CASSEFAGTMADMQYF. DNA of the CDR3: TGTGCCAGCAGTGAATTCGCGGGAACAATGGCAGATATGCAGTATTTT. The chain links TRBV6-4 to TRBJ2-3; a possible D gene is TRBD2 (6 bases). There are 16 residues in the CDR3. The V gene's germline CDR1 is MRHNA and CDR2 SNTAGT.

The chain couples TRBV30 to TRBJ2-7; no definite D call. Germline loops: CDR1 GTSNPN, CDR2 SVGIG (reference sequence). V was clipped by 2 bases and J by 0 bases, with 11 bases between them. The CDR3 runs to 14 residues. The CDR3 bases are TGTGCCTGGAGTTCGATTGTGAGCTCCTACGAGCAGTACTTC. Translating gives CAWSSIVSSYEQYF.

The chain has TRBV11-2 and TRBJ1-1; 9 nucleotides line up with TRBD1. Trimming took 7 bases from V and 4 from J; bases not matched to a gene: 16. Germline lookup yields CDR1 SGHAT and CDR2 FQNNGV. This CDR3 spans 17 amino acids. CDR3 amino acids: CASTFHDWTGVGTEAFF. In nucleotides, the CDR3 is TGTGCCAGCACCTTTCACGATTGGACAGGGGTCGGCACTGAAGCTTTCTTT.

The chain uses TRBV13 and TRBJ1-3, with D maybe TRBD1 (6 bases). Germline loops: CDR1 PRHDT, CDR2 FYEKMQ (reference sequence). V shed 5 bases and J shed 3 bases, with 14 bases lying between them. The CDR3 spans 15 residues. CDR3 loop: CASSPGGPYGNTIYF. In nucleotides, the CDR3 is TGTGCCAGCAGCCCCGGGGGGCCCTATGGAAACACCATATATTTT.

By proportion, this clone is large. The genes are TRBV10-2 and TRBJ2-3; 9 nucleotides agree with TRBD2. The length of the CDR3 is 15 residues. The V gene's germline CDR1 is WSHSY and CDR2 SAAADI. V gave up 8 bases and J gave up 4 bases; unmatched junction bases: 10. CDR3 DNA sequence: TGCGCCAGCGCGGGCCCAAGCGGGAGGCCAGATACGCAGTATTTT. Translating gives CASAGPSGRPDTQYF.

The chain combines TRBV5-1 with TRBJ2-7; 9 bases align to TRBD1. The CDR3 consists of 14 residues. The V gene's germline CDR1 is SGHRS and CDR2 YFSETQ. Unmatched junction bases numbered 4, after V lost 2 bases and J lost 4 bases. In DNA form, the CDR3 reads TGCGCCAGCAGCTTATCGACAGGGGGGTACGAGCAGTACTTC. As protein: CASSLSTGGYEQYF. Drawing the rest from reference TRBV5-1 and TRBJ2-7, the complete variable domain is KAGVTQTPRYLIKTRGQQVTLSCSPISGHRSVSWYQQTPGQGLQFLFEYFSETQRNKGNFPGRFSGRQFSNSRSEMNVSTLELGDSALYLCASSLSTGGYEQYFGPGTRLTVT.

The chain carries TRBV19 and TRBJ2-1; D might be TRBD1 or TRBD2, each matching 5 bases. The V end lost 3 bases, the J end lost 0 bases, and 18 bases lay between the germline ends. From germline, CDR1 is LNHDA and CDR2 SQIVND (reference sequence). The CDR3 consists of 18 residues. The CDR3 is CASSIVFLGRSSYNEQFF. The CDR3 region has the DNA TGTGCCAGTAGTATCGTGTTCTTGGGACGGAGCTCCTACAATGAGCAGTTCTTC.

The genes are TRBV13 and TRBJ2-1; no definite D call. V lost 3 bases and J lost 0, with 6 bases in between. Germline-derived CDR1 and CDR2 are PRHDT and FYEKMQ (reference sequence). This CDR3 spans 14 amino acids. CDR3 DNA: TGTGCCAGCAGCTTGCGGAGCTCCTACAATGAGCAGTTCTTC. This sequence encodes CASSLRSSYNEQFF. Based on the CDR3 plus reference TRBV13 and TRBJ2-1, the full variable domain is AAGVIQSPRHLIKEKRETATLKCYPIPRHDTVYWYQQGPGQDPQFLISFYEKMQSDKGSIPDRFSAQQFSDYHSELNMSSLELGDSALYFCASSLRSSYNEQFFGPGTRLTVL.

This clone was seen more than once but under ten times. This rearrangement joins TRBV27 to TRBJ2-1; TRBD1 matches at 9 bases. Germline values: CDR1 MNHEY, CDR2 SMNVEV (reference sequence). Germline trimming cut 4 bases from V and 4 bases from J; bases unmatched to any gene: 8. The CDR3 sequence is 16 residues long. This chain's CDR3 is CASSWTGQGLYNEQFF. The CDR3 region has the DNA TGTGCCAGCAGTTGGACGGGACAGGGCCTATACAATGAGCAGTTCTTC.

This CDR3 is CASSGERQGGYEQYF. The CDR3 DNA reads TGTGCCAGCAGTGGGGAAAGACAGGGGGGTTACGAGCAGTACTTC. This chain joins TRBV25-1 and TRBJ2-7; 9 nucleotides align to TRBD1. The CDR3 is made up of 15 amino acids. Germline V gene lookup returns CDR1 MGHDK and CDR2 SYGVNS. Trimming removed 4 bases from V and 4 bases from J; junction bases left unmatched: 8.